Each of the 2 T cell receptor beta chains below was sequenced from the same sample in a study of cytotoxic CD8 clonotypes in ibrutinib-treated CLL. Clones were read by immunoSEQ multiplex PCR, and TCRdb kept only the in-frame ones, dropping some. The repertoire holds 70,000 to 80,000 clones, more than 70% seen once, with roughly 7.1% in the top ten. Material: PBMCs, obtained at disease progression, from a patient treated with ibrutinib. These receptors originate from a human donor with chronic lymphocytic leukemia.

This chain joins TRBV6-5 and TRBJ2-7; D unresolved. The CDR3 consists of 11 residues. From germline, CDR1 is MNHEY and CDR2 SVGAGI. V was shortened by 6 bases and J by 3 bases, with 6 bases between the two germline ends. The CDR3 DNA reads as TGTGCCAGCAGCGGAAACTACGAGCAGTACTTC. Protein product: CASSGNYEQYF.

The rearrangement uses TRBV5-6 and TRBJ1-1; 8 bases map to TRBD1. This CDR3 has 13 residues. Germline V CDR1 and CDR2: SGHDT, YYEEEE. Losses at the gene ends were 4 bases for V and 5 bases for J; bases not matched to a gene: 4. CDR3: CASSQQGGTEAFF. The CDR3 region has the DNA TGTGCCAGCAGCCAACAGGGGGGGACTGAAGCTTTCTTT.